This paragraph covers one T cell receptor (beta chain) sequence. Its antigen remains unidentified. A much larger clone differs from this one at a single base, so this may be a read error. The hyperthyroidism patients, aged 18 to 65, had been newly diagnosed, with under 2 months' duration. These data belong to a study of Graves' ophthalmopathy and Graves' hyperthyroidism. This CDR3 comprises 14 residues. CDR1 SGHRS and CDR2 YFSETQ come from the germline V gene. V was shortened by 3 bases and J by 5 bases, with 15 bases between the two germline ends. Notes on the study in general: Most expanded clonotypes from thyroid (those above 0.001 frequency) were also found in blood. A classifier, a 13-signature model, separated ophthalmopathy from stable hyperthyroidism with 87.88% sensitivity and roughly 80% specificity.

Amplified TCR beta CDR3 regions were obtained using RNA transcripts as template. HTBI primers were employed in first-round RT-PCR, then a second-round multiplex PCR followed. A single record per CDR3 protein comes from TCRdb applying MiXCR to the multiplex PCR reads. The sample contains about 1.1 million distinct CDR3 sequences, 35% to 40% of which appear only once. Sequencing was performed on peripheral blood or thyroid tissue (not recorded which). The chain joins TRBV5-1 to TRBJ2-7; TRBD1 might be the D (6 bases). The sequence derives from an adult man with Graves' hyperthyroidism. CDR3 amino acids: CASSYETGYHEQYF. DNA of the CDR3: TGCGCCAGCAGCTACGAGACAGGTTACCACGAGCAGTACTTC.